One and the same sample provided the 8 T cell receptor beta chains below, sequenced in a study of graft-versus-host responses after intestinal transplantation. The table came from immunoSEQ multiplex PCR; TCRdb's copy has only in-frame clones and leaves some out. The sample holds 40,000 to 55,000 clones, roughly 90% seen once. Their antigens are not known. Specimen: unstimulated CD4+ T cells sorted from spleen or lymph node cells, collected before transplant. These receptors all come from a human donor who was the organ donor for an intestinal transplant.

The chain couples TRBV19 to TRBJ2-1; D unresolved. The CDR3 sequence is 14 residues long. V was shortened by 5 bases and J by 7 bases, with 15 bases between the two germline ends. CDR1 and CDR2 from the germline V gene are LNHDA and SQIVND (reference sequence). The CDR3 nucleotides are TGTGCCAGTAGTCAAGTCCCACTCCGTAATGAGCAGTTCTTC. Amino acids: CASSQVPLRNEQFF.

There are a few counts of this clone. J is TRBJ1-2 and V is TRBV5-6, with 10 bases identical to TRBD1. The CDR3 runs 14 residues. V lost 3 bases, J lost 3 bases, and 2 bases stayed unmatched. Looked up from germline, CDR1 is SGHDT and CDR2 is YYEEEE. This CDR3 reads CASSWDRGYYGYTF. The DNA for the CDR3 is TGTGCCAGCAGCTGGGACAGGGGCTACTATGGCTACACCTTC.

The CDR3 is CASIRLAGLQETQYF. The CDR3 DNA sequence: TGTGCCAGTATCCGACTAGCGGGACTCCAAGAGACCCAGTACTTC. The chain employs TRBV5-6 and TRBJ2-5; 11 bases align to TRBD2. The CDR3 contains 15 residues. V trimming: 8 bases; J trimming: 1 base; junction bases outside the gene matches: 7. Germline CDR1 SGHDT, CDR2 YYEEEE.

This chain joins TRBV25-1 and TRBJ1-4; the D gene is possibly TRBD1 (5 bases). The V and J ends lost 4 bases and 0 bases respectively, with 12 bases between them. Germline V gene lookup returns CDR1 MGHDK and CDR2 SYGVNS. The CDR3 is 16 amino acids. The CDR3 reads CASSAGDSATNEKLFF. CDR3 coding DNA: TGTGCCAGCAGTGCCGGAGACAGCGCAACTAATGAAAAACTGTTTTTT.

The rearrangement links TRBV21-1 to TRBJ1-4; the listed D gene, TRBD1, was not tested against the DNA. TRBV21-1 is marked as a pseudogene. This CDR3 is 16 amino acids long. The CDR3 nucleotides read TGTGCCAGCAGCAAAACAGGGCCCTGGCTTAATGAAAAACTGTTTTTT. It encodes CASSKTGPWLNEKLFF.

The V and J genes are TRBV5-1 and TRBJ2-5; 7 positions agree with TRBD2. CDR3 size: 14 residues. Germline V gene data show CDR1 as SGHRS and CDR2 as YFSETQ. The V segment lost 4 bases and the J segment 1 base; nucleotides outside the gene matches: 4. The CDR3 loop reads CASSTGLIQETQYF. The CDR3 DNA follows: TGCGCCAGCAGCACGGGACTAATCCAAGAGACCCAGTACTTC.

This chain joins TRBV6-6 and TRBJ1-1; tentatively, D is TRBD1 (6 bases). The CDR3 loop spans 13 amino acids. The ends were cut back, 7 bases at V and 10 bases at J, with 19 bases in the middle. Per the germline V gene, CDR1 is MNHNY and CDR2 is SVGAGI (reference sequence). CDR3 bases: TGTGCCAGCACTCCCCGGTCGGACAGAGGAGCTTTCTTT. Encoded protein: CASTPRSDRGAFF.

CDR3 amino acids: CASSSPTGGEISGNTIYF. The CDR3 DNA follows: TGTGCCAGCAGCTCCCCGACAGGGGGCGAAATCTCTGGAAACACCATATATTTT. V usage is TRBV9 and J usage is TRBJ1-3; 10 bases map to TRBD1. This CDR3 spans 18 amino acids. Germline-derived CDR1 and CDR2 are SGDLS and YYNGEE. The J segment lost 0 bases and the V segment lost 4 bases, leaving 10 bases of the junction unmatched.